This passage covers 10 T cell receptor beta chains from one sample sequenced in a study of blood T cell repertoires in COVID-19. The protocol was immunoSEQ multiplex PCR, while the TCRdb copy is restricted to in-frame clones and leaves out a portion. The table lists 250,000 to 350,000 clones, approximately 89% of them singletons. Sequences were obtained from peripheral blood. Receptor source: a woman aged 25-40 years who had recovered from COVID-19.

The rearrangement links TRBV7-2 to TRBJ2-1, with 10 bases lining up with TRBD1. Per germline, CDR1 SGHTA and CDR2 FQGNSA. CDR3 length equals 15 residues. V lost 4 bases, J lost 6 bases, and 6 bases stayed unmatched. The CDR3 region has the DNA TGTGCCAGCAGCTCTCCGGGACAGGGGTTCAATGAGCAGTTCTTC. Amino acid sequence: CASSSPGQGFNEQFF.

The chain recombines TRBV5-4 with TRBJ1-4, with 7 bases that match TRBD1. Unmatched junction bases numbered 8, after V lost 4 bases and J lost 2 bases. The CDR3 extends over 16 amino acids. Germline assignment: CDR1 SGHNT and CDR2 YYREEE (reference sequence). The CDR3 reads CASSQGGVGTNEKLFF. The CDR3 bases are TGTGCCAGCAGCCAAGGGGGCGTAGGTACTAATGAAAAACTGTTTTTT.

The V gene is TRBV7-8, the J gene TRBJ1-1; the match to TRBD1 covers 12 bases. Trimming at V came to 5 bases and at J to 3 bases, leaving 10 bases not matched to a gene. Looked up from germline, CDR1 is SGHVS and CDR2 is FQNEAQ. The CDR3 covers 17 residues. The CDR3 region is CASSLKVGDRGHTEAFF. In nucleotides, the CDR3 is TGTGCCAGCAGCCTAAAAGTTGGGGACAGGGGGCACACTGAAGCTTTCTTT.

The chain has TRBV6-1 and TRBJ2-1; D is ambiguous. CDR3 length: 12 amino acids. V gave up 0 bases and J gave up 15 bases, with 12 bases separating them. Per germline, CDR1 MNHNS and CDR2 SASEGT. DNA for the CDR3: TGTGCCAGCAGTGAAGCGTCAACGACAACGTTCTTC. This encodes CASSEASTTTFF.

The gene calls are TRBV18 and TRBJ2-7; D unresolved. This CDR3 is built from 13 residues. Germline V gene lookup returns CDR1 KGHSH and CDR2 LQKENI. V was shortened by 4 bases and J by 3 bases, with 10 bases between the two germline ends. The DNA for the CDR3 is TGTGCCAGCTCACTAACCCACAGCTACGAGCAGTACTTC. The encoded protein is CASSLTHSYEQYF.

The chain couples TRBV5-5 to TRBJ1-2; 8 nucleotides line up with TRBD1. The CDR3 is 13 amino acids. Germline CDR1 and CDR2: SGHKS and YYEKEE (reference sequence). The V gene end was trimmed by 3 bases and the J gene end by 3 bases; junction bases not matched to a gene: 1. CDR3 nucleotide sequence: TGTGCCAGCAGCTCGACAGGGGACTATGGCTACACCTTC. Amino acid sequence: CASSSTGDYGYTF.

The chain combines TRBV6-5 with TRBJ1-1; TRBD1 matches 10 bases. CDR1 is MNHEY and CDR2 is SVGAGI in the germline V gene. After removal of 8 bases from V and 5 bases from J, the junction contained 5 bases not matched to a gene. This CDR3 has 13 amino acids. The CDR3 DNA reads TGTGCCAGCGACAGGGGGCGGGGGACTGAAGCTTTCTTT. It yields the protein CASDRGRGTEAFF.

The chain uses TRBV5-4 and TRBJ1-1, with TRBD1 matching over 12 bases. The J segment lost 5 bases and the V segment lost 0 bases, leaving 5 bases of the junction unmatched. CDR1 and CDR2 from the germline V gene are SGHNT and YYREEE (reference sequence). This CDR3 is built from 16 residues. The CDR3 loop is CASSLAVGQGATEAFF. The CDR3 DNA reads as TGTGCCAGCAGCTTGGCGGTGGGACAGGGGGCGACTGAAGCTTTCTTT.

As for this clone: The junction shows a germline mismatch at one end, possibly a read error. The CDR3 protein is CASSQATGQEF. CDR3 sequence (DNA): TGTGCCAGCAGCCAGGCAACAGGGCAGGAATTC. The chain combines TRBV7-9 with TRBJ1-2; a weak D match, TRBD1 (6 bases). The CDR3 is 11 residues long. CDR1 and CDR2 from the germline V gene are SEHNR and FQNEAQ (reference sequence). Full variable domain (outside the CDR3, taken from reference TRBV7-9 and TRBJ1-2): DTGVSQNPRHKITKRGQNVTFRCDPISEHNRLYWYRQTLGQGPEFLTYFQNEAQLEKSRLLSDRFSAERPKGSFSTLEIQRTEQGDSAMYLCASSQATGQEFGSGTRLTVV.

CDR3: CASSLRGFQPQHF. CDR3 DNA: TGTGCCAGCAGCCTGAGAGGGTTTCAGCCCCAGCATTTT. The chain is built from TRBV27 and TRBJ1-5; no clear D. The germline V and J ends were trimmed by 6 bases and 6 bases, with 12 bases remaining between them. This CDR3 has 13 amino acids. CDR1 and CDR2 from the germline V gene are MNHEY and SMNVEV (reference sequence).